These T cell receptor beta chains were read from a single sample in a study of blood T cell repertoires in COVID-19. TCRdb keeps only in-frame clones here, not all; method: immunoSEQ multiplex PCR. The profile shows 95,000 to 150,000 clones, over 75% of them singletons. The sequencing sample was made of peripheral blood. All receptors derive from a man aged 55 to 70 with active or convalescent COVID-19. Each CDR3 is given with its conserved first and last residue. The D gene is left open where the match is weak. Some rows mark clone size as missing; the rest say once, few, many or name a class of expanded clone.

TRBJ1-2 | TRBV4-2 | many | NA | TGTGCCAGCAGCCAATCCGAGGAGAAGGACTATGGCTACACCTTC | CASSQSEEKDYGYTF
TRBJ1-5 | TRBV3-1/TRBV3-2 | NA | NA | TGTGCCAGCAGCCAAGACAAGCGGGCCCCCGATCAGCCCCAGCATTTT | CASSQDKRAPDQPQHF
TRBJ2-4 | TRBV5-5 | NA | TRBD2 | TGTGCCAGCAGCCCCGGGGGGGATGTTGCCAAAAACATTCAGTACTTC | CASSPGGDVAKNIQYF
TRBJ2-2 | TRBV10-3 | NA | NA | TGTGCCATCAGCGCGCCCGGGGAGCTGTTTTTT | CAISAPGELFF
TRBJ1-3 | TRBV21-1 | few | NA | TGTGCCAGCAAAACTCCTACCGCCTCTGGAAACACCATATATTTT | CASKTPTASGNTIYF
TRBJ2-7 | TRBV27 | NA | NA | TGTGCCAGCAGTTCCAGCTCCTACGAGCAGTACTTC | CASSSSSYEQYF
TRBJ1-2 | TRBV28 | NA | NA | TGTGCCAGCAGTTTACAGGGGACTGGCTACACCTTC | CASSLQGTGYTF
TRBJ1-1 | TRBV5-8 | NA | TRBD1 | TGTGCCAGCCCAGGGGGGCTATTCACTGAAGCTTTCTTT | CASPGGLFTEAFF
TRBJ2-2 | TRBV7-2 | NA | TRBD2 | TGTGCCAGCAGCCCAAGGGGGAGCGGGAGGGCGAACACCGGGGAGCTGTTTTTT | CASSPRGSGRANTGELFF
TRBJ1-1 | TRBV25-1 | NA | NA | TGTGCCAGCAGTGATGGCATAACTGAAGCTTTCTTT | CASSDGITEAFF
TRBJ1-2 | TRBV30 | NA | NA | TGTGCCTGGAATGGGCCCCGGACATCTACGAGCGGCTACACCTTC | CAWNGPRTSTSGYTF
TRBJ1-4 | TRBV6-1 | once | TRBD1 | TGTGCCAGCAGTGAGGACAGGGCCTACGATGAAAAACTGTTTTTT | CASSEDRAYDEKLFF
TRBJ1-1 | TRBV7-8 | NA | NA | TGTGCCAGCAGCTTACATGCCAGTATTACCTCGAACACTGAAGCTTTCTTT | CASSLHASITSNTEAFF
TRBJ2-1 | TRBV27 | NA | TRBD2 | TGTGCCAGCAGCCCACTGAGACTAGCGGGAGGGGGGGACAATGAGCAGTTCTTC | CASSPLRLAGGGDNEQFF
TRBJ2-4 | TRBV4-1 | NA | TRBD1 | TGCGCCAGCAGCCAAGATCAAGGACAGGGGGCAGGAGGGAGAGCCAAAAACATTCAGTACTTC | CASSQDQGQGAGGRAKNIQYF
TRBJ2-7 | TRBV6-2/TRBV6-3 | NA | TRBD1 | TGTGCCAGCAGTTACTGGGGGACAGGAGCTCTCGAGCAGTACTTC | CASSYWGTGALEQYF
TRBJ2-7 | TRBV4-3 | NA | NA | TGCGCCAGCAGCCAACTCTCCGGCGAGCAGTACTTC | CASSQLSGEQYF
TRBJ2-3 | TRBV6-5 | NA | NA | TGTGCCAGCAGTCCACGGAGGACAGATACGCAGTATTTT | CASSPRRTDTQYF
TRBJ1-5 | TRBV18 | NA | NA | TGTGCCAGCTCACCCGGGATGGGCAATCAGCCCCAGCATTTT | CASSPGMGNQPQHF
TRBJ2-7 | TRBV7-9 | NA | NA | TGTGCCAGCAGCTTAGTTCCGGGGAGCTCCTACGAGCAGTACTTC | CASSLVPGSSYEQYF